The sequence of this T cell receptor (beta chain) was determined in a study of CD8+ T cells in alopecia areata. Following RNA extraction, reverse transcription yielded cDNA that acted as the sequencing template. Here immunoSEQ multiplex PCR was the method, and the copy in TCRdb shows in-frame clones only, minus some. In the table there are some 100,000 clones, less than 70% of which are singletons. This clone was detected a few times. What it binds is unknown. Germline V gene sequence: CDR1 GTSNPN, CDR2 SVGIG (reference sequence). The CDR3 contains 12 residues. Trimming removed 4 bases from V and 4 bases from J, with 8 bases in between. Study findings and constraints: Especially in alopecia totalis/universalis, lesional scalp showed greater clonality than normal scalp did.

The J gene is TRBJ2-1, the V gene TRBV30; tentative D call: TRBD1 (5 bases). The sequence was obtained from a human donor in good health. The sequencing input was CD4+ T cells sorted from blood. The CDR3 coding sequence is TGTGCCTGGAAGGGGCAGTACAATGAGCAGTTCTTC. This encodes CAWKGQYNEQFF.